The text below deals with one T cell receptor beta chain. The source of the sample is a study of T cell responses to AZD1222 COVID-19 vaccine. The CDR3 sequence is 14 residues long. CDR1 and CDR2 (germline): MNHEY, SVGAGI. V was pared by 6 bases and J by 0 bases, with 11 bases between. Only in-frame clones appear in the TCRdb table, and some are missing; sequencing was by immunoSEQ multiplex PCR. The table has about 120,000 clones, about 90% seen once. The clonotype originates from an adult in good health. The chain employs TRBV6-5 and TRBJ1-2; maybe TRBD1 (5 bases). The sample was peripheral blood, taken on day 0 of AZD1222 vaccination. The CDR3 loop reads CASSRGGANYGYTF. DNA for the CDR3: TGTGCCAGCAGCCGGGGGGGAGCTAACTATGGCTACACCTTC.